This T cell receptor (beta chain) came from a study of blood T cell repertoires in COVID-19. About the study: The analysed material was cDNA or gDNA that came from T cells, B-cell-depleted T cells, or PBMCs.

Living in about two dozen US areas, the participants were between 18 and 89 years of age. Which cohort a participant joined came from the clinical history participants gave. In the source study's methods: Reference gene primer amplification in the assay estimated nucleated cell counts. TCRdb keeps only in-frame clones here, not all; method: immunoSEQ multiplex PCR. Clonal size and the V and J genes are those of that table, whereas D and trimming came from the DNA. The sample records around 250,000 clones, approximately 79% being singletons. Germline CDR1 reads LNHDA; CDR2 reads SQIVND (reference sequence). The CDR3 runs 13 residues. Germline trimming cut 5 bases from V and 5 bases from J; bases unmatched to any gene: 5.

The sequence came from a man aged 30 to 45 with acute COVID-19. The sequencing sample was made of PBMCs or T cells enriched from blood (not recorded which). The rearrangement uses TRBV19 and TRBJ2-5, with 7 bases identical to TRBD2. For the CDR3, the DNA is TGTGCCAGTAGTGCAAAGACTAGCGAGACCCAGTACTTC. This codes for CASSAKTSETQYF. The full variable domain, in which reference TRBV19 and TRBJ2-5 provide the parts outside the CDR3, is DGGITQSPKYLFRKEGQNVTLSCEQNLNHDAMYWYRQDPGQGLRLIYYSQIVNDFQKGDIAEGYSVSREKKESFPLTVTSAQKNPTAFYLCASSAKTSETQYFGPGTRLLVL.